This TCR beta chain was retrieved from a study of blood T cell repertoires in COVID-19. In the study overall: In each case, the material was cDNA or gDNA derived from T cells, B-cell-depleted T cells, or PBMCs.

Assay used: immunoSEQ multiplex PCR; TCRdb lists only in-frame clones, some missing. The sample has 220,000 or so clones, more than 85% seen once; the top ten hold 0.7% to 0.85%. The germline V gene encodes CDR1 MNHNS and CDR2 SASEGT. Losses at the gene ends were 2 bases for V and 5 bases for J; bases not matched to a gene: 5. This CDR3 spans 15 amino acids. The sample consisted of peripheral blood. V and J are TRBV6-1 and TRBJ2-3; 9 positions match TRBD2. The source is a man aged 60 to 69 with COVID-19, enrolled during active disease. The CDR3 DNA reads TGTGCCAGCAGTGAAAAACGAGCGGGAGGAGATACGCAGTATTTT. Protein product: CASSEKRAGGDTQYF.